The clone carrying this T cell receptor (beta chain) was seen ten or more times. Its target is unknown. This sample stems from a study of T cells after yellow fever vaccination. Study observations and caveats: One caveat is that FACS-sorted repertoires could contain abundant clonotypes contaminating from the bulk population. A weaker secondary response peaked on day 5, the primary on day 15.

By 5'RACE template switching, TCR cDNA was produced, with a universal primer site and UMIs added in the process. One entry per CDR3 protein, called by TCRdb with MiXCR from the 5' RACE reads. The sample records just under 600,000 distinct CDR3 sequences, approximately 13% being singletons. Sequenced material: PBMCs, taken on the day of the yellow fever booster vaccination. The TCR originated in a young man who received the YFV17D yellow fever vaccine.

This CDR3 is CASSYPVGIGTQYF. CDR3 coding DNA: TGTGCCAGCAGTTACCCCGTAGGGATCGGGACCCAGTACTTC. This chain connects TRBV6-2 or TRBV6-3 to TRBJ2-5, with D uncertain. The CDR3 runs 14 residues. The V end lost 2 bases, the J end lost 7 bases, and 14 bases lay between the germline ends. Germline CDR1 and CDR2: MNHEY and SVGEGT.